This entry describes one TCR beta chain. The CDR3 is 11 residues long. Looked up from germline, CDR1 is SGHNT and CDR2 is YYREEE (reference sequence). Deletions cut 7 bases from V and 2 bases from J, with 6 bases between. Individuals aged roughly 18 to 90 years were recruited from approximately 24 US areas. Resolution of symptoms, clearance, or two negative PCRs was present in recovered Cohort 3 donors. The method was immunoSEQ multiplex PCR; TCRdb's version includes in-frame clones alone and lacks a portion of them. The data contain approximately 160,000 clones, around 80% of them singletons. The sample is drawn from a study of blood T cell repertoires in COVID-19.

The origin of this receptor is a woman between 50 and 59 years old who had recovered from COVID-19. Sequencing was done on a sample of PBMCs or T cells enriched from blood (not recorded which). V usage is TRBV5-4 and J usage is TRBJ1-1; D remains ambiguous. The CDR3 region has the DNA TGTGCCAGCTCCTTAAACACTGAAGCTTTCTTT. It yields the protein CASSLNTEAFF.